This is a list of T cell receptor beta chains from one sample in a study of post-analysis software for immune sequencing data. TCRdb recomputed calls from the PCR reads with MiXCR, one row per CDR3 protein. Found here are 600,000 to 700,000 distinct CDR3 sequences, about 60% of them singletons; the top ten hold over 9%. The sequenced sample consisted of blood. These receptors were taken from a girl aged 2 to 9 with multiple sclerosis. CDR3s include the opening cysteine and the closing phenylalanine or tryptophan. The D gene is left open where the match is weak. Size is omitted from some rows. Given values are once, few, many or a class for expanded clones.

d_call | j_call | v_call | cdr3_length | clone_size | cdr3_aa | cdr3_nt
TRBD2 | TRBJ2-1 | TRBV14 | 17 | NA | CASSTQGLADSYNEQFF | TGTGCCAGCAGCACCCAAGGACTAGCGGACTCCTACAATGAGCAGTTCTTC
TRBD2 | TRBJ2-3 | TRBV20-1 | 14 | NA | CSAVLAREADTQYF | TGCAGTGCTGTACTAGCGCGTGAGGCAGATACGCAGTATTTT
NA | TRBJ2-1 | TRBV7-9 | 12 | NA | CASSFIRGEQFF | TGTGCCAGCAGCTTTATACGGGGTGAGCAGTTCTTC
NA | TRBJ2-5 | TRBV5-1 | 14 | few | CASFQRPHQETQYF | TGCGCCAGCTTCCAGAGACCGCACCAAGAGACCCAGTACTTC
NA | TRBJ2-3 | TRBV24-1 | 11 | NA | CATSDFGTQYF | TGTGCCACCAGTGATTTTGGGACGCAGTATTTT
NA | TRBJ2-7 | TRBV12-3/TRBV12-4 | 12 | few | CASSRRENEQYF | TGTGCCAGCAGCAGGAGAGAGAACGAGCAGTACTTC
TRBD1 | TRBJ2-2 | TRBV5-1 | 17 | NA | CASSLSFGTGVTGELFF | TGCGCCAGCAGCTTGAGCTTTGGGACAGGGGTCACCGGGGAGCTGTTTTTT
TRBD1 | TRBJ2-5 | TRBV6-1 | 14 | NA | CALRDRGLRETQYF | TGTGCCCTCCGGGACAGGGGGCTGCGGGAGACCCAGTACTTC
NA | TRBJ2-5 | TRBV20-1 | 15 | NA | CSARPWEGLGETQYF | TGCAGTGCTAGGCCCTGGGAAGGGCTTGGGGAGACCCAGTACTTC
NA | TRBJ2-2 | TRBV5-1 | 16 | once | CASSLAGDPNTGELFF | TGCGCCAGCAGCCTGGCAGGGGACCCGAACACCGGGGAGCTGTTTTTT
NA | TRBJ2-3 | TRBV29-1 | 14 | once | CSIEEGQGTDTQYF | TGCAGCATTGAAGAGGGGCAGGGGACAGATACGCAGTATTTT
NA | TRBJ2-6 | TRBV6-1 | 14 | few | CASRGLSGANVLTF | TGTGCCAGCAGGGGCCTCTCTGGGGCCAACGTCCTGACTTTC
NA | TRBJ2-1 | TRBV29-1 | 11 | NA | CSGGRYNEQFF | TGCTCGGGCGGGCGATACAATGAGCAGTTCTTC
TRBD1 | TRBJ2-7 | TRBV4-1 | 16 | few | CASSQDLGQGGYEQYF | TGCGCCAGCAGCCAAGATCTGGGACAGGGGGGCTACGAGCAGTACTTC
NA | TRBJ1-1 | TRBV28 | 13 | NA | CASSLGSDTEAFF | TGTGCCAGCAGTTTAGGGTCAGACACTGAAGCTTTCTTT
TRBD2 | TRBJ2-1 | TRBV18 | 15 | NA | CASSLISGTSNEQFF | TGTGCCAGCTCACTTATCTCCGGGACTAGCAATGAGCAGTTCTTC
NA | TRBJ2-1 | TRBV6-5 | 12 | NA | CASTGVHNEQFF | TGTGCCAGCACGGGAGTCCACAATGAGCAGTTCTTC
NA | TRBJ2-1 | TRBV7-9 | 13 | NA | CASSLQPEDEQFF | TGTGCCAGCAGCTTACAGCCAGAAGATGAGCAGTTCTTC
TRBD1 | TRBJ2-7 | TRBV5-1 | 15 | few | CASSWDRGDPYEQYF | TGCGCCAGCAGCTGGGACAGAGGGGACCCCTACGAGCAGTACTTC
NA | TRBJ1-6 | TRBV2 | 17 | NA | CASSKLPSQGNNSPLHF | TGTGCCAGCAGTAAACTCCCGAGCCAGGGCAATAATTCACCCCTCCACTTT
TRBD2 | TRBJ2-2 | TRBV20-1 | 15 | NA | CSAGPGTSRGGELFF | TGCAGTGCTGGACCCGGGACTAGCCGGGGCGGGGAGCTGTTTTTT
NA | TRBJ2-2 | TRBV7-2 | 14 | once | CATLKGHTTGELFF | TGTGCCACCCTTAAAGGGCACACGACCGGGGAGCTGTTTTTT
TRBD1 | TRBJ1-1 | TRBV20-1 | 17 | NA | CSARDRGDRAINTEAFF | TGCAGTGCTAGAGACCGGGGGGACAGGGCAATCAACACTGAAGCTTTCTTT
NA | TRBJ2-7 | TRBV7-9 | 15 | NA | CASSLDSGPPHEQYF | TGTGCCAGCAGCTTAGACTCGGGCCCTCCCCACGAGCAGTACTTC
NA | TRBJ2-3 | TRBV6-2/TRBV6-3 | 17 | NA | CASSYPTGRLLTDTQYF | TGTGCCAGCAGTTACCCGACAGGCCGACTTCTCACAGATACGCAGTATTTT
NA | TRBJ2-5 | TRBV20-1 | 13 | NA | CSASGPIQETQYF | TGCAGTGCTAGCGGGCCTATCCAAGAGACCCAGTACTTC
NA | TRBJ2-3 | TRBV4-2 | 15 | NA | CASSQPHRSTDTQYF | TGTGCCAGCAGCCAACCGCACAGGAGCACAGATACGCAGTATTTT
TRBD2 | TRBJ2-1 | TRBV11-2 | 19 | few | CASSLGWRGARSSYNEQFF | TGTGCCAGCAGCTTAGGGTGGCGGGGGGCGAGGAGCTCCTACAATGAGCAGTTCTTC
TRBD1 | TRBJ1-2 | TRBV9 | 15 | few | CASSVATDRNYGYTF | TGTGCCAGCAGCGTAGCTACGGACAGGAACTATGGCTACACCTTC
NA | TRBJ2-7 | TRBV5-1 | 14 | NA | CASRRADGFYEQYF | TGCGCCAGCAGAAGGGCAGACGGATTCTACGAGCAGTACTTC
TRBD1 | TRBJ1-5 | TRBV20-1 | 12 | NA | CSALDRHQPQHF | TGCAGTGCTTTGGACAGGCATCAGCCCCAGCATTTT
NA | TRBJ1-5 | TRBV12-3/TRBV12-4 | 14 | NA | CASSFYSGHQPQHF | TGTGCCAGCAGTTTTTATTCGGGGCATCAGCCCCAGCATTTT
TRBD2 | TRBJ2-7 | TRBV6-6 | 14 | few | CASALAGEEYEQYF | TGTGCCAGTGCCCTAGCGGGAGAGGAATACGAGCAGTACTTC
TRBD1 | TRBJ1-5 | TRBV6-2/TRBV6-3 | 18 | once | CASSYAGPGQGFNQPQHF | TGTGCCAGCAGTTACGCGGGACCGGGACAGGGGTTCAATCAGCCCCAGCATTTT
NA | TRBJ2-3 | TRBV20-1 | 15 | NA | CSARANFLGSDTQYF | TGCAGTGCTAGAGCCAACTTCCTAGGATCAGATACGCAGTATTTT
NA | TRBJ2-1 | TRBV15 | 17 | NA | CATSRDRVPYPYNEQFF | TGTGCCACCAGCAGAGATCGAGTTCCCTATCCTTACAATGAGCAGTTCTTC
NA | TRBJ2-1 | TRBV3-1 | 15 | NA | CASSQDFSGANEQFF | TGTGCCAGCAGCCAAGATTTCTCGGGGGCGAATGAGCAGTTCTTC
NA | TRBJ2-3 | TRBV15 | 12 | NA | CATSRAPDTQYF | TGTGCCACCAGCAGAGCCCCAGATACGCAGTATTTT
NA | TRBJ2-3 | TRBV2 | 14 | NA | CASSPDGRTDTQYF | TGTGCCAGCAGCCCAGACGGCCGCACAGATACGCAGTATTTT
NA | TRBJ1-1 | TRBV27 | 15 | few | CASSLGGPLNTEAFF | TGTGCCAGCAGTTTAGGGGGGCCCCTGAACACTGAAGCTTTCTTT
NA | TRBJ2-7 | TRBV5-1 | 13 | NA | CASSPTQGYEQYF | TGCGCCAGCAGCCCCACTCAGGGGTACGAGCAGTACTTC
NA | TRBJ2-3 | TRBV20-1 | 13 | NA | CSTRSRVTDTQYF | TGCAGTACAAGGTCCAGGGTAACAGATACGCAGTATTTT
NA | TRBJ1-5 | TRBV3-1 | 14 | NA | CASSLQGKSEPQHF | TGTGCCAGCAGCCTACAGGGCAAGAGTGAGCCCCAGCATTTT
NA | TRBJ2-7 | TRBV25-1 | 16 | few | CASSEFQTRTAYEQYF | TGTGCCAGCAGTGAATTTCAGACTCGAACCGCCTACGAGCAGTACTTC
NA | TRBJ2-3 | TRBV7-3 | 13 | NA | CASSSSAGDTQYF | TGTGCCAGCAGCTCGTCGGCGGGAGATACGCAGTATTTT